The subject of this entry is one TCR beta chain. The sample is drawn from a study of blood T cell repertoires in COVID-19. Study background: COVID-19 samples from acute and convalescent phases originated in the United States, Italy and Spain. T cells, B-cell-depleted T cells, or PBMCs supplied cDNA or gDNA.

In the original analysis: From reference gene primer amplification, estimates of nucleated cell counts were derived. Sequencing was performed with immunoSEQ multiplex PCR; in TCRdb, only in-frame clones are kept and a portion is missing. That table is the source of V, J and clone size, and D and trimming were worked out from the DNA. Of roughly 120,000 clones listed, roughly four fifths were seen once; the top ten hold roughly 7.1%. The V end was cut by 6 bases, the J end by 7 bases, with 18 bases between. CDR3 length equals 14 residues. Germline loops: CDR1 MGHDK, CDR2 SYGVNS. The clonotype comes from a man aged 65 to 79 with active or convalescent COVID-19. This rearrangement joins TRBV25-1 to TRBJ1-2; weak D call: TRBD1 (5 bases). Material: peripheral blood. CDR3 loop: CASSPTSGVSGYTF. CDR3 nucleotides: TGTGCCAGCAGCCCAACGTCGGGGGTTAGTGGCTACACCTTC.